One sample yielded the 29 T cell receptor beta chains listed below, sequenced in a study of T cells in Graves' hyperthyroidism and ophthalmopathy. TCR beta CDR3 region amplification was performed from RNA transcripts. The HTBI primer set served for first-round RT-PCR of the TCR CDR3. TCRdb independently ran MiXCR on the multiplex PCR reads; one entry per CDR3 protein. This table holds nearly 600,000 distinct CDR3 sequences, over 11% found once. Sample: blood. All receptors derive from a woman aged 25 to 39 with Graves' hyperthyroidism that later progressed to Graves' ophthalmopathy.

The chain employs TRBV3-2 and TRBJ2-3; the table's D call of TRBD2 was not tested on the DNA. TRBV3-2 is flagged as a pseudogene. The CDR3 has 16 amino acids. In DNA, the CDR3 is TGTGCCAGCAGCCCTTTAGCGGGAGGAGTCACAGATACGCAGTATTTT. This gives the protein CASSPLAGGVTDTQYF.

The chain couples TRBV20-1 to TRBJ2-1, with 9 bases aligning to TRBD2. The CDR3 runs to 17 residues. Germline V gives CDR1 DFQATT, CDR2 SNEGSKA (reference sequence). With V trimmed by 5 bases and J by 9 bases, 20 bases remained unmatched. The CDR3 DNA sequence: TGCAGTGCTGCCTCACCGGGACTAGCAGGGGGGGGGCGTGAGCAGTTCTTC. It codes for CSAASPGLAGGGREQFF.

This clonotype was detected ten times or more. V usage is TRBV20-1 and J usage is TRBJ2-7; 8 bases align to TRBD1. V lost 7 bases, J lost 0 bases, and 5 bases stayed unmatched. The CDR3 contains 13 residues. CDR1 and CDR2 (germline): DFQATT, SNEGSKA (reference sequence). CDR3 sequence (DNA): TGCAGTGTTCGGACAGGGAACTCCTACGAGCAGTACTTC. Translated, it gives CSVRTGNSYEQYF.

The V and J genes are TRBV7-9 and TRBJ2-7; D is undetermined. This CDR3 spans 14 amino acids. With 0 bases removed from V and 2 bases from J, the gap between germline ends came to 8 bases. CDR1 and CDR2 from the germline V gene are SEHNR and FQNEAQ (reference sequence). The CDR3 protein is CASSLAAQTYEQYF. For the CDR3, the DNA is TGTGCCAGCAGCTTAGCGGCCCAAACCTACGAGCAGTACTTC.

J is TRBJ2-7 and V is TRBV3-1; D tentatively fits TRBD1 or TRBD2 (5 bases each). The CDR3 sequence is 13 residues long. Trimming shortened V by 1 base and J by 6 bases, and 10 bases separated the two germline ends. Germline assignment: CDR1 LGHDT and CDR2 YNNKEL (reference sequence). This CDR3 reads CASSQGMRGEQYF. CDR3 DNA: TGTGCCAGCAGCCAAGGAATGAGGGGCGAGCAGTACTTC.

This clonotype was seen at least ten times. V is TRBV11-2 and J is TRBJ2-1; 7 bases are shared with TRBD2. In germline, CDR1 is SGHAT, CDR2 FQNNGV. CDR3 length: 11 residues. The V and J ends lost 7 bases and 10 bases, in that order; junction bases with no gene match: 4. The DNA of the CDR3 is TGTGCCAGCACGGGACTATCCGAGCAGTTCTTC. Translating gives CASTGLSEQFF.

This clonotype occurred many times. The V and J genes are TRBV12-5 and TRBJ1-1; D call uncertain. The CDR3 loop spans 13 amino acids. Germline V gene data show CDR1 as LGHNT and CDR2 as FRNRAP. V was shortened by 1 base and J by 4 bases, with 7 bases between the two germline ends. CDR3 DNA sequence: TGTGCTAGTGGTTTGGAAGACCGCACTGAAGCTTTCTTT. Its translation is CASGLEDRTEAFF.

Regarding this clonotype: One junction end does not reproduce the germline sequence, and a read error may be involved. The DNA of the CDR3 is TGTGCCAGCAGCTTACGACGGGAGAACAGGGACGAGCGGTACTTC. Amino acids: CASSLRRENRDERYF. This rearrangement joins TRBV7-9 to TRBJ2-7; tentatively, D is TRBD1 or TRBD2 (6 bases each). Germline CDR1 SEHNR, CDR2 FQNEAQ (reference sequence). This CDR3 has 15 residues.

CDR3 in amino acids: CSAVYSGKETQYF. The CDR3 nucleotides read TGCAGTGCCGTCTATAGCGGGAAAGAGACCCAGTACTTC. The chain recombines TRBV20-1 with TRBJ2-5, with 8 nucleotides matching TRBD2. Germline assignment: CDR1 DFQATT and CDR2 SNEGSKA (reference sequence). The CDR3 runs 13 residues. J gave up 3 bases and V 6 bases, and 6 bases lay outside the gene matches.

In its sample, this clonotype was seen a few times. The chain uses TRBV20-1 and TRBJ2-1, with TRBD2 as a possible D gene (5 bases). Per the germline V gene, CDR1 is DFQATT and CDR2 is SNEGSKA (reference sequence). Trimming stripped 4 bases from V and 3 bases from J, with 13 bases between. The CDR3 totals 14 residues. For the CDR3, the DNA is TGCAGTGCTATTCTAGGACTTGGCTACAATGAGCAGTTCTTC. Protein: CSAILGLGYNEQFF.

The rearrangement joins TRBV6-1 to TRBJ2-1, with TRBD2 as a possible D gene (6 bases). Trimming took 7 bases from V and 4 from J, leaving 14 bases between them. The germline V gene has CDR1 MNHNS and CDR2 SASEGT. The CDR3 totals 14 residues. The CDR3 protein is CASTPGGGYNEQFF. The CDR3 DNA is TGTGCCAGCACCCCCGGGGGTGGATACAATGAGCAGTTCTTC.

The table lists this clonotype with many counts. The genes are TRBV18 and TRBJ2-7; possibly TRBD1 for D (6 bases). This CDR3 has 13 amino acids. V was cut by 5 bases and J by 3 bases, with 11 bases left in between. Per germline, CDR1 KGHSH and CDR2 LQKENI. The CDR3 protein is CASSSGQIYEQYF. For the CDR3, the DNA is TGTGCCAGCTCATCCGGACAGATCTACGAGCAGTACTTC.

A remark on this clonotype: At one end, the junction sequence differs from germline, possibly due to a read error. This sequence joins TRBV11-2 and TRBJ2-2; maybe TRBD1 (7 bases). The CDR3 consists of 16 residues. Germline lookup yields CDR1 SGHAT and CDR2 FQNNGV. The CDR3 bases are TGTGCCAGCAGCTTAATTATTGGAGGGGGCACCAGGGAGCTGTTTTTT. It codes for CASSLIIGGGTRELFF.

About this clonotype itself: A much larger clone differs by one base, so this may be a read error. The CDR3 loop is CAWSTYTYTQYF. The CDR3 nucleotides read TGTGCCTGGAGTACCTACACATATACGCAGTATTTT. The chain employs TRBV30 and TRBJ2-3; D is unresolved. The germline V gene encodes CDR1 GTSNPN and CDR2 SVGIG (reference sequence). This CDR3 region has 12 residues.

At least ten counts were recorded for this clonotype. The rearrangement joins TRBV7-9 to TRBJ2-3; D is possibly TRBD2 (6 bases). CDR3 size: 15 residues. Trimming took 2 bases from V and 1 from J, leaving 10 bases between them. Germline V gene sequence: CDR1 SEHNR, CDR2 FQNEAQ (reference sequence). CDR3 protein: CASSLPGEGTDTQYF. CDR3 DNA sequence: TGTGCCAGCAGCTTACCGGGAGAGGGCACAGATACGCAGTATTTT.

In DNA form, the CDR3 reads TGCGCCAGCAGCCAAGATCGGGCGGGAGGCTCTGGGGCCAACGTCCTGACTTTC. Translated: CASSQDRAGGSGANVLTF. The chain recombines TRBV4-3 with TRBJ2-6; 8 nucleotides agree with TRBD2. The CDR3 is made up of 18 amino acids. The germline V gene encodes CDR1 LGHNA and CDR2 YSLEER. Losses at the gene ends were 0 bases for V and 0 bases for J; bases not matched to a gene: 4.

This clonotype appeared many times. The DNA of the CDR3 is TGTGCCAGCAGCCGGGGGGGGCAGGAAACTGAAGCTTTCTTT. It translates to CASSRGGQETEAFF. The chain joins TRBV28 to TRBJ1-1; D is perhaps TRBD1 (6 bases). Per germline, CDR1 MDHEN and CDR2 SYDVKM. V shed 6 bases and J shed 5 bases, with 16 bases lying between them. The CDR3 is 14 residues long.

This clonotype came up many times. The gene calls are TRBV28 and TRBJ1-1; D uncertain. With 6 bases removed from V and 4 bases from J, the gap between germline ends came to 9 bases. The CDR3 is 12 residues long. Germline V CDR1 and CDR2: MDHEN, SYDVKM. CDR3 sequence reads: CASRGLPTEAFF. As DNA, the CDR3 is TGTGCCAGCAGAGGCCTCCCCACTGAAGCTTTCTTT.

This clonotype was counted at least ten times. This sequence joins TRBV15 and TRBJ2-2, with TRBD1 matching 8 bases. Germline V lookup: CDR1 LNHNV, CDR2 YYDKDF (reference sequence). The CDR3 contains 17 residues. The trim removed 5 bases at V and 0 bases at J, leaving 8 bases unmatched. CDR3 loop: CATSPPGQAPNTGELFF. DNA for the CDR3: TGTGCCACCAGCCCGCCGGGACAGGCCCCGAACACCGGGGAGCTGTTTTTT.

In regard to this clonotype: With a much larger clone just one base away, this may be a read error. This sequence joins TRBV7-3 and TRBJ2-2; 8 positions match TRBD2. CDR1 is SGHTA, CDR2 FQGTGA, per germline. CDR3 length: 16 residues. The CDR3 reads CASSSGGLENTGDLFF. The CDR3, as DNA: TGTGCCAGCAGCTCGGGGGGACTAGAGAACACCGGGGACCTGTTTTTT.

This clonotype was seen at least ten times. The chain combines TRBV2 with TRBJ2-1, with a tentative D call TRBD1 (6 bases). CDR1 is SNHLY, CDR2 FYNNEI, per germline. V gave up 7 bases and J gave up 1 base, with 8 bases separating them. The CDR3 is 13 residues long. The CDR3 spells CASKGVSYNEQFF. CDR3 DNA sequence: TGTGCCAGCAAGGGGGTATCCTACAATGAGCAGTTCTTC.

This clonotype appeared a few times. The genes are TRBV30 and TRBJ2-1; D possibly matches TRBD1 or TRBD2 (5 bases each). The CDR3 is 15 residues long. CDR1 and CDR2 (germline): GTSNPN, SVGIG (reference sequence). Trimming cost V 3 bases and J 7 bases, with 19 bases left between them. The DNA for the CDR3 is TGTGCCTGGAGACTGGGGACCTCTAAGGGGAATGAGCAGTTCTTC. Protein: CAWRLGTSKGNEQFF.

Many counts were recorded for this clonotype. The rearrangement joins TRBV9 to TRBJ2-1; tentatively, D is TRBD2 (6 bases). The germline V gene encodes CDR1 SGDLS and CDR2 YYNGEE. This CDR3 region has 14 residues. The V end was cut by 5 bases, the J end by 2 bases, with 11 bases between. The CDR3, as DNA: TGTGCCAGCAGTGTCGGAGGGACCTACAATGAGCAGTTCTTC. Translation: CASSVGGTYNEQFF.

The table lists this clonotype with many counts. The J gene is TRBJ1-2, the V gene TRBV27; TRBD1 matches 8 bases. CDR1 is MNHEY and CDR2 is SMNVEV in the germline V gene (reference sequence). There are 14 residues in the CDR3. The J segment lost 3 bases and the V segment lost 6 bases, leaving 6 bases of the junction unmatched. The chain's CDR3 is CASREQGGDYGYTF. In nucleotides, the CDR3 is TGTGCCAGCAGGGAACAGGGGGGAGACTATGGCTACACCTTC.

On this clonotype: With a much larger clone just one base away, this may be a read error. The V gene is TRBV6-1, the J gene TRBJ2-7, with D possibly called TRBD1 or TRBD2 (5 bases each). CDR3 length: 16 amino acids. V lost 3 bases to trimming and J lost 0 bases, with 15 bases between them. The germline CDR1 and CDR2 sequences are MNHNS and SASEGT. CDR3 nucleotides: TGTGCCAGCAGTGAGTCGGGGCTAGCCTCCTCCTACGAGCAGTACTTC. Translated: CASSESGLASSYEQYF.

In its sample, this clonotype was seen many times. This chain connects TRBV7-3 to TRBJ2-3; the D gene is possibly TRBD1 (6 bases). This CDR3 has 20 amino acids. Germline CDR1 is SGHTA and CDR2 is FQGTGA. The V end was cut by 1 base, the J end by 0 bases, with 23 bases between. This CDR3 is CASSLKVGASSGSSTDTQYF. The CDR3 nucleotides read TGTGCCAGCAGCTTAAAAGTGGGGGCTAGTAGTGGGTCTAGCACAGATACGCAGTATTTT.

The DNA for the CDR3 is TGTGCCAGCATAGGAGGGAGTAATGAGCAGTTCTTC. It encodes CASIGGSNEQFF. The V gene is TRBV28, the J gene TRBJ2-1; tentatively, D is TRBD2 (6 bases). The CDR3 runs 12 residues. Germline values: CDR1 MDHEN, CDR2 SYDVKM. The V end was cut by 7 bases, the J end by 7 bases, with 11 bases between.

The table lists this clonotype with a few counts. V usage is TRBV7-2 and J usage is TRBJ1-2; 8 positions agree with TRBD1. The V and J ends lost 0 bases and 4 bases, in that order; junction bases with no gene match: 4. The CDR3 runs 15 residues. Germline values: CDR1 SGHTA, CDR2 FQGNSA. The CDR3 protein is CASSLATGQAYGYTF. The CDR3 bases are TGTGCCAGCAGCTTAGCGACGGGACAGGCCTATGGCTACACCTTC. Looking up the rest from reference TRBV7-2 and TRBJ1-2 gives the full variable domain: GAGVSQSPSNKVTEKGKDVELRCDPISGHTALYWYRQSLGQGLEFLIYFQGNSAPDKSGLPSDRFSAERTGGSVSTLTIQRTQQEDSAVYLCASSLATGQAYGYTFGSGTRLTVV.

This clonotype appeared many times. CDR3 sequence reads: CASSRRRNEQFF. Here the CDR3 DNA reads TGTGCCAGCAGCCGTCGACGGAATGAGCAGTTCTTC. The chain uses TRBV11-3 and TRBJ2-1; D call uncertain. The CDR3 covers 12 residues. Deletions cut 5 bases from V and 7 bases from J, with 9 bases between. Germline loops: CDR1 SGHNT, CDR2 YENEEA.